The TCR beta chain described here comes from a study of regulatory T cells in long-lasting Graves disease. Study-wide results and limits: Newly diagnosed Graves' patients had higher TCR diversity than persistent ones. Accuracy was possibly reduced by small sample size. Relative to new patients (under 1,000), persistent patients exhibited greater sharing of public clonotypes (around 2,700).

Comment on this clonotype: Its antigen is currently unknown. A much larger clone lies a single base off, so this may be a read error.

Arm-PCR of CDR3 regions and iRepertoire HTBI primers were the basis on which TCR beta libraries were built. Each CDR3 protein gets one entry after TCRdb re-called the multiplex PCR reads with MiXCR. The repertoire holds a few hundred thousand distinct CDR3 sequences, with less than 30% as singletons. The time point: persistent/refractory GD, antithyroid drugs over 5 years with positive TRAb. Researchers made the TCR library from RNA that was extracted from PBMCs. The TCR comes from a woman in her thirties or forties with Graves disease. This material consisted of peripheral blood mononuclear cells (PBMCs), taken when the disease was refractory, from a patient treated with antithyroid drugs.

CDR3 loop: CASNQAVNYGYTF. In DNA, the CDR3 is TGTGCCAGCAACCAAGCAGTGAACTATGGCTACACCTTC. The rearrangement links TRBV3-1 to TRBJ1-2; D is unclear. The CDR3 has 13 amino acids. The germline V gene has CDR1 LGHDT and CDR2 YNNKEL (reference sequence).